Following are 10 T cell receptor beta chains from one sample sequenced in a study of preoperative IRX-2 immunotherapy in early breast cancer. Treatment reported: preoperative locoregional IRX-2 cytokine immunotherapy. Clones were read by immunoSEQ multiplex PCR, and TCRdb kept only the in-frame ones, dropping some. The sample lists about 42,000 clones; 70% to 80% were seen once. Sequences were derived from tumor tissue, sampled after IRX-2 immunotherapy. These receptors all stem from a human donor with breast cancer.

The J gene is TRBJ2-3, the V gene TRBV11-3; 9 bases fit TRBD2. The CDR3 totals 16 residues. Trimming removed 2 bases from V and 5 bases from J; junction bases left unmatched: 8. Germline V CDR1 and CDR2: SGHNT, YENEEA. CDR3 in DNA: TGTGCCAGCAGCTTACGGGCGGGGGGGCCAGTAGATACGCAGTATTTT. Its translation is CASSLRAGGPVDTQYF. The full variable domain, in which reference TRBV11-3 and TRBJ2-3 provide the parts outside the CDR3, is EAGVVQSPRYKIIEKKQPVAFWCNPISGHNTLYWYLQNLGQGPELLIRYENEEAVDDSQLPKDRFSAERLKGVDSTLKIQPAELGDSAVYLCASSLRAGGPVDTQYFGPGTRLTVL.

The J gene is TRBJ1-1, the V gene TRBV15; D is uncertain. Trimming took off 1 base at V and 1 base at J, with 10 bases between the two ends. This CDR3 comprises 15 residues. In germline, CDR1 is LNHNV, CDR2 YYDKDF (reference sequence). This CDR3 reads CATSRALDGNTEAFF. The CDR3 nucleotides read TGTGCCACCAGCAGAGCTTTGGACGGGAACACTGAAGCTTTCTTT.

The genes are TRBV6-8 and TRBJ2-2; the D gene is possibly TRBD2 (5 bases). Germline CDR1 MNHGY, CDR2 SAAAGT. V was cut by 2 bases and J by 2 bases, with 9 bases left in between. The CDR3 length is 15 residues. The CDR3 protein is CASSYAGVNTGELFF. The CDR3 DNA follows: TGTGCCAGCAGTTACGCCGGGGTAAACACCGGGGAGCTGTTTTTT.

CDR3 DNA sequence: TGTGCCAGCAGCCTCGAGGACGGCACAGATACGCAGTATTTT. Its translation: CASSLEDGTDTQYF. V and J are TRBV14 and TRBJ2-3; no clear D. The germline gives CDR1 SGHDN, CDR2 FVKESK. The CDR3 is 14 amino acids. The V end was cut by 4 bases, the J end by 1 base, with 9 bases between.

The chain carries TRBV28 and TRBJ2-3; D possibly corresponds to TRBD2 (5 bases). CDR1 is MDHEN and CDR2 is SYDVKM in the germline V gene. Trimming left V 7 bases short and J 5 bases short, with 10 bases between. The CDR3 spans 12 residues. CDR3 DNA: TGTGCCAGCACCCAACGGGGAGATACGCAGTATTTT. Protein product: CASTQRGDTQYF.

The chain links TRBV14 to TRBJ2-1; TRBD2 matches 10 bases. The CDR3 runs 17 residues. Germline V gene lookup returns CDR1 SGHDN and CDR2 FVKESK. The trim removed 2 bases at V and 2 bases at J, leaving 6 bases unmatched. The CDR3 sequence is CASSQYASGSTYNEQFF. The CDR3 region has the DNA TGTGCCAGCAGCCAATATGCTAGCGGGAGTACCTACAATGAGCAGTTCTTC.

This rearrangement joins TRBV7-7 to TRBJ2-3; 8 nucleotides align to TRBD2. The V gene end was trimmed by 3 bases and the J gene end by 4 bases; junction bases not matched to a gene: 3. Germline V CDR1 and CDR2: SSHAT, FNYEAQ (reference sequence). This CDR3 region has 14 residues. CDR3 in DNA: TGTGCCAGCAGCTTTACTAGCGGATCAGATACGCAGTATTTT. Protein product: CASSFTSGSDTQYF.

This clone showed up just once. The V gene is TRBV10-2, the J gene TRBJ1-1; 7 bases match TRBD1. Germline loops: CDR1 WSHSY, CDR2 SAAADI. The CDR3 contains 16 residues. V shed 3 bases, J shed 0 bases, and the junction held 7 bases outside the gene matches. CDR3: CASSERDRGLNTEAFF. DNA for the CDR3: TGCGCCAGCAGTGAAAGGGACAGAGGACTGAACACTGAAGCTTTCTTT.

CDR3 sequence reads: CASSSAGKKDGYTF. The CDR3 DNA reads TGTGCCAGCAGTTCGGCAGGGAAGAAGGATGGCTACACCTTC. The V and J genes are TRBV28 and TRBJ1-2; tentatively, D is TRBD1 (5 bases). The germline V gene has CDR1 MDHEN and CDR2 SYDVKM. Trimming removed 4 bases at V and 6 bases at J, with 15 bases between. This CDR3 is built from 14 residues.

This clone was seen only once. The rearrangement links TRBV6-8 to TRBJ2-3; 8 bases line up with TRBD2. Germline V gives CDR1 MNHGY, CDR2 SAAAGT. Trimming cost V 10 bases and J 4 bases; bases outside gene matches: 10. This CDR3 contains 14 residues. CDR3 sequence (DNA): TGTGCCATCAGCGCCCCGGGGGGGTCAGATACGCAGTATTTT. As protein: CAISAPGGSDTQYF.